The rows below give T cell receptor beta chains drawn from one sample of a study of blood T cell repertoires in COVID-19. Repertoires were generated with immunoSEQ multiplex PCR, while TCRdb's copy carries only in-frame clones and drops some. The top ten hold roughly 3.9% of the sample, which has 120,000 or so clones, 84% seen once. Sequenced sample: PBMCs or T cells enriched from blood (not recorded which). These receptor sequences come from a woman aged 25 to 39 who had recovered from COVID-19. Both conserved end residues are part of each CDR3.

CDR3aa	j_gene	v_gene
CASRAKTGTGWDQWETQYF	TRBJ2-5	TRBV7-3
CASRTGSLGYTF	TRBJ1-2	TRBV28
CASSQAEGKNSYGYTF	TRBJ1-2	TRBV4-2
CASSLWQRDPHGYTF	TRBJ1-2	TRBV5-8
CASSGGPNEKLFF	TRBJ1-4	TRBV6-5
CASRSPRNYGYTF	TRBJ1-2	TRBV27
CATSRVGPPSGNTIYF	TRBJ1-3	TRBV15
CASSLQGADTQYF	TRBJ2-3	TRBV11-3
CAVPGQGVLAGELFF	TRBJ2-2	TRBV28
CASSQGQGGRGYGYTF	TRBJ1-2	TRBV3-1/TRBV3-2
CASSRWDREVAGGSYNEQFF	TRBJ2-1	TRBV9
CASSKPGLNYGYTF	TRBJ1-2	TRBV28
CASSKPTTGFNEKLFF	TRBJ1-4	TRBV19
CASSQGGTSIYEQYF	TRBJ2-7	TRBV4-2
CASSAGRRLVPWANVLTF	TRBJ2-6	TRBV7-3
CASSIASRGDTQYF	TRBJ2-3	TRBV19
CASSSQAGDTQYF	TRBJ2-3	TRBV6-6
CASSAGISDNEQFF	TRBJ2-1	TRBV18
CASSLSAGSSYNEQFF	TRBJ2-1	TRBV7-9
CATQTGAGNTIYF	TRBJ1-3	TRBV28
CASSSRAGGTRTDTQYF	TRBJ2-3	TRBV7-2
CASLQSGGYDEQYF	TRBJ2-7	TRBV12-5
CASSRLGTSGITGELFF	TRBJ2-2	TRBV5-4
CASSAGGWGMNTEAFF	TRBJ1-1	TRBV5-1
CAWNRVVSSPLHF	TRBJ1-6	TRBV30
CASSPDRGRPNEQFF	TRBJ2-1	TRBV5-1